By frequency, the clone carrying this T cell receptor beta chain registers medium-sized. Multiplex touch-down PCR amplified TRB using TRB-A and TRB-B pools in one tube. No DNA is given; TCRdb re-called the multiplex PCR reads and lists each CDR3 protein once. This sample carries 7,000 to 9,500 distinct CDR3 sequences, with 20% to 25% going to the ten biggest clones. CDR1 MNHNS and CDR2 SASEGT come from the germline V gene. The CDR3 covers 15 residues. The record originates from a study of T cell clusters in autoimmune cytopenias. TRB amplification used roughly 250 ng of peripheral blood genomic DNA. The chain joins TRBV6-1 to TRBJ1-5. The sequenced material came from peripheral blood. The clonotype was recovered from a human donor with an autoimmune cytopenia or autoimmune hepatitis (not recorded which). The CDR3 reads CASSEAWNSNQPQHF.